The clone carrying this TCR beta chain was recorded at least ten times. What it binds is not known. Unique molecular identifiers were attached to individual cDNA molecules. TCRdb re-called the 5' RACE reads through MiXCR, storing one row per CDR3 protein. The repertoire holds approximately 20,000 distinct CDR3 sequences, with about 4% as singletons. This entry is derived from a study of early T cells in non-severe SARS-CoV-2 infection. Points from the study as a whole: VDJdb-based annotation leaned toward anti-spike CD8 responses and missed private and CD4 specificities.

The sample comprised whole blood. The source of this sequence is an adult who was a healthcare worker with PCR-confirmed SARS-CoV-2 infection or an uninfected control (not recorded which).

CDR3 residues: CASSPGIYEQFF. CDR3 DNA: TGTGCCAGCAGCCCGGGGATTTATGAGCAGTTCTTC. The V gene is TRBV7-2, the J gene TRBJ2-1; a possible D gene is TRBD2 (5 bases). Germline CDR1 and CDR2: SGHTA and FQGNSA. Trimming left V 5 bases short and J 8 bases short, with 10 bases between. The CDR3 extends over 12 amino acids.